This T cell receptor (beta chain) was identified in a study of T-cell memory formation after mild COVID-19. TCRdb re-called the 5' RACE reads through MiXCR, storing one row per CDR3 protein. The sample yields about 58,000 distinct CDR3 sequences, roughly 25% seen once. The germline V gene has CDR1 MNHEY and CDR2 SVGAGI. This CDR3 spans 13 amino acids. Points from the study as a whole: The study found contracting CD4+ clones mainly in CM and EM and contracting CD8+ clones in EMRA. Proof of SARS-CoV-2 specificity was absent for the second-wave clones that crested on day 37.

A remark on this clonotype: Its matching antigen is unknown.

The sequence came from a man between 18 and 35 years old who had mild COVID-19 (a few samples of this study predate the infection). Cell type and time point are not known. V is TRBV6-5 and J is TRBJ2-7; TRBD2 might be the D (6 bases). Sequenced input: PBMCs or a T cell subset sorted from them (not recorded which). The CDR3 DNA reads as TGTGACAGCAGTTCGGGACTTTTCTACGAGCAGTACGTC. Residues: CDSSSGLFYEQYV.